This T cell receptor beta chain emerged from a study of T cell responses to AZD1222 COVID-19 vaccine. Study-wide results and limits: Reports say nearly half of spike-specific TCRs go after unmutated variant regions. Most donors were white British and more were female, and clonal diversity was possibly underestimated. Spike-specific TCR breadth and depth went up after people got two AZD1222 doses.

Sequencing used immunoSEQ multiplex PCR; TCRdb keeps in-frame clones, though not all of them. The data show tens of thousands of clones, 88% seen once. With respect to this clone: Antigen unknown.

V was clipped by 0 bases and J by 7 bases, with 17 bases between them. Germline CDR1 reads SGHRS; CDR2 reads YFSETQ. CDR3 size: 16 residues. The chain carries TRBV5-1 and TRBJ2-1; TRBD2 might be the D (6 bases). The sample in question was peripheral blood, obtained 28 days after the second AZD1222 dose. This TCR was recovered from an adult who received the AZD1222 COVID-19 vaccine. The CDR3 coding sequence is TGCGCCAGCAGCTTGGCCCTGCTAGCGCCAAAAAATGAGCAGTTCTTC. Its protein product is CASSLALLAPKNEQFF.